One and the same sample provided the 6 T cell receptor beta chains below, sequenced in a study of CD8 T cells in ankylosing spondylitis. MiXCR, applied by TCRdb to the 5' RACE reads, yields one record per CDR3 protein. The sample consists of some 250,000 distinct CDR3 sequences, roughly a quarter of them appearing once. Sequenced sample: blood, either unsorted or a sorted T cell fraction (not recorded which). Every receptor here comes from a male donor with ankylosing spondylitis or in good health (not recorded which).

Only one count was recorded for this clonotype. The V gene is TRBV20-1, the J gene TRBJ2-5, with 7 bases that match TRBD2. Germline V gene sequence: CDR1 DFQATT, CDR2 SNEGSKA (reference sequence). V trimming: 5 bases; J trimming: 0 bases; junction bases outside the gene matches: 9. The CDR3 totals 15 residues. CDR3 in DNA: TGCAGTGCTTGGGATGGGGGGGTCTACCAAGAGACCCAGTACTTC. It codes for CSAWDGGVYQETQYF.

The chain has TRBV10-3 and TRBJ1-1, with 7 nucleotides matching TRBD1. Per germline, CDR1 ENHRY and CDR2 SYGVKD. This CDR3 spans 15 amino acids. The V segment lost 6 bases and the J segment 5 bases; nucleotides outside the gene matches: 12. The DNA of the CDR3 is TGTGCCATCAGAAGACAGGGTGTGTCGGCTACTGAAGCTTTCTTT. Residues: CAIRRQGVSATEAFF.

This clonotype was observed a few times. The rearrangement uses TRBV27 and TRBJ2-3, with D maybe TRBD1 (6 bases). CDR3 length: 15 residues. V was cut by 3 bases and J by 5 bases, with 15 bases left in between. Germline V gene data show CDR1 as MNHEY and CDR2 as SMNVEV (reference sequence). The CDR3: CASSFGRQVGDTQYF. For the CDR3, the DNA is TGTGCCAGCAGTTTCGGAAGACAGGTTGGAGATACGCAGTATTTT.

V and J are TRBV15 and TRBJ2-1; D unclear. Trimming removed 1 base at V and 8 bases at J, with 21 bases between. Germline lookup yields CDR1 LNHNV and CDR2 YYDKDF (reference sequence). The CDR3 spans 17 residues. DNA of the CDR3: TGTGCCACCAGCAGAGGAGGAGCTATCTTTAAGGCACATGAGCAGTTCTTC. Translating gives CATSRGGAIFKAHEQFF. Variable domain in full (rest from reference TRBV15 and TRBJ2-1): DAMVIQNPRYQVTQFGKPVTLSCSQTLNHNVMYWYQQKSSQAPKLLFHYYDKDFNNEADTPDNFQSRRPNTSFCFLDIRSPGLGDTAMYLCATSRGGAIFKAHEQFFGPGTRLTVL.

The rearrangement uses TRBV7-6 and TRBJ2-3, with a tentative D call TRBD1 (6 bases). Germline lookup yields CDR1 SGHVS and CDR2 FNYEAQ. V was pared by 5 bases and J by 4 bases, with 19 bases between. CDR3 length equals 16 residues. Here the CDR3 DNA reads TGTGCCAGCAGCCCACGGACAGTTTCAATGGCAGATACGCAGTATTTT. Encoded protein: CASSPRTVSMADTQYF.

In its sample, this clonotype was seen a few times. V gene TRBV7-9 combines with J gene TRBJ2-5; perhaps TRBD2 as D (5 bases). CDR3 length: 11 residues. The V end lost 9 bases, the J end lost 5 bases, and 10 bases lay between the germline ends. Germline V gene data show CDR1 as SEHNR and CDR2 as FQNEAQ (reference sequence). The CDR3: CASRGGETQYF. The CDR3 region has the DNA TGTGCCAGTCGCGGCGGGGAGACCCAGTACTTC.